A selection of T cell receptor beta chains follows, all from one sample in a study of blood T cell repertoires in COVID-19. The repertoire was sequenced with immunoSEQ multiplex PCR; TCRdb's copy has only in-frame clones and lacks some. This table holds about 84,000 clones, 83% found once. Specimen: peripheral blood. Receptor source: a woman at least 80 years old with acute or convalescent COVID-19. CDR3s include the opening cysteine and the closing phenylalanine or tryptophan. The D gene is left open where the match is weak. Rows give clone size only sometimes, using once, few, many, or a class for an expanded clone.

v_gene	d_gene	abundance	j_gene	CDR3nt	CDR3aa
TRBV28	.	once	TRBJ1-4	TGTGCCAGCAGGGGAGGGGCTGAAAAACTGTTTTTT	CASRGGAEKLFF
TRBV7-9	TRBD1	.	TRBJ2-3	TGTGCCAGCAGCCCAGGACAGGGTGGGACAGATACGCAGTATTTT	CASSPGQGGTDTQYF
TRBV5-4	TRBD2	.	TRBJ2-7	TGTGCCAGCAGCTCCTATTCGGGACTAGCAGCGTCATACGAGCAGTACTTC	CASSSYSGLAASYEQYF
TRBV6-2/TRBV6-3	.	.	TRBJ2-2	TGTGCCAGCAGTTACGTACCAGGGAACACCGGGGAGCTGTTTTTT	CASSYVPGNTGELFF
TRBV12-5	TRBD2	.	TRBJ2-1	TGTGCTAGTGGTTTGATGACTAGCGGGAGTATCAATGAGCAGTTCTTC	CASGLMTSGSINEQFF
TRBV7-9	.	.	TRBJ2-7	TGTGCCAGCAGCCCCAGGGACTGGAACGAGCAGTACTTC	CASSPRDWNEQYF
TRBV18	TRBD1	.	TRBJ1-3	TGTGCCAGTACCCGGGACAGCTCCTCTGGAAACACCATATATTTT	CASTRDSSSGNTIYF
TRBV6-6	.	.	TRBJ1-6	TGTGCCAGCCGCCCCGGGGCGGGGAATTCACCCCTCCACTTT	CASRPGAGNSPLHF
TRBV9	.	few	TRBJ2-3	TGTGCCAGTCGAGCGGAGGGTACAGATACGCAGTATTTT	CASRAEGTDTQYF
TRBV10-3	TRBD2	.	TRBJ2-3	TGTGCCATCAGTGAGCCGAAGGCGGGGGTGCGCACAGATACGCAGTATTTT	CAISEPKAGVRTDTQYF